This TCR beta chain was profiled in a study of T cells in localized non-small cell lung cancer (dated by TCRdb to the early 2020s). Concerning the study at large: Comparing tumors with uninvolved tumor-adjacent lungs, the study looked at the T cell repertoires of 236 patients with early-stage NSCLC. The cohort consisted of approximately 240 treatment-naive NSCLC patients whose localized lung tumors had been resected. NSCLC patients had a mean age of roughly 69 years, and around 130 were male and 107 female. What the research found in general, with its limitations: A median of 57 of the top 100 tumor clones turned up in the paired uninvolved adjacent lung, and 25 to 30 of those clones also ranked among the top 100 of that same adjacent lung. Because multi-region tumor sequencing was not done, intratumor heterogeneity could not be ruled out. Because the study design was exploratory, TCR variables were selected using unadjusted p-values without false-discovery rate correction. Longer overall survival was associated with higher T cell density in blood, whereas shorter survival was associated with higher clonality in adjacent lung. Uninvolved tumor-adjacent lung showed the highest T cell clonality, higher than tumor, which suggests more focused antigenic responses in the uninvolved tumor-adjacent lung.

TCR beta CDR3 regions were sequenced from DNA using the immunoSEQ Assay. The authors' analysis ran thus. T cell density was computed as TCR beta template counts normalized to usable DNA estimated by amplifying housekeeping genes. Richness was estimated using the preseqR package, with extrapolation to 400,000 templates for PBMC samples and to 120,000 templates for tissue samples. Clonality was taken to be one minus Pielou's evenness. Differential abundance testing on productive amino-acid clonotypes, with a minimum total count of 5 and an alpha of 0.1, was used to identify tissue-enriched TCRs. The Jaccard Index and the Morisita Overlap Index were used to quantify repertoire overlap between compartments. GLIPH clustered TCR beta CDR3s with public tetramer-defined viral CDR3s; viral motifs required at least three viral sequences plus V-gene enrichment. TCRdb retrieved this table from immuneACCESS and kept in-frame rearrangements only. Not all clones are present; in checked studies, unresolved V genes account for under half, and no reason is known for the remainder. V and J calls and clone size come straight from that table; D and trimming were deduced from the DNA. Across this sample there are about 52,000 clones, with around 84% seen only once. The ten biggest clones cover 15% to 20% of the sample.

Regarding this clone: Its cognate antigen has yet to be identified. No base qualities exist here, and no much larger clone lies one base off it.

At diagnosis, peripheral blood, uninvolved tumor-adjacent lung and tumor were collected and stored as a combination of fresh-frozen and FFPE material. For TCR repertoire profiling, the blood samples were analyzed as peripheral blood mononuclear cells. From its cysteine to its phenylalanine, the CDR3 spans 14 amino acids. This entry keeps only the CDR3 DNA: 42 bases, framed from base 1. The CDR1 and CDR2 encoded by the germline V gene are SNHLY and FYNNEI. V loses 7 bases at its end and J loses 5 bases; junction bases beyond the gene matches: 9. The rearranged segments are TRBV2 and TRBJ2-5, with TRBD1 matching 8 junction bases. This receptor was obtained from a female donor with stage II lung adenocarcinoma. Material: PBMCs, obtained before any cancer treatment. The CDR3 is CASTLGQGGETQYF. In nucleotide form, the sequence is TGTGCCAGCACCCTAGGACAGGGCGGGGAGACCCAGTACTTC.